Following are 31 T cell receptor beta chains from one sample sequenced in a study of CD8 T cells in Susac syndrome. Reverse transcription of roughly 0.45 to 1 ug RNA was performed with random hexamers. One entry per CDR3 protein results from TCRdb running MiXCR on the immunoSEQ multiplex PCR reads. The table has about 250,000 distinct CDR3 sequences, about 94% seen once. Material for sequencing was CD4+ T cells from PBMCs. The source is a human donor with multiple sclerosis.

The chain links TRBV7-9 to TRBJ2-7, with TRBD2 matching 12 bases. CDR3 length: 15 amino acids. CDR1 and CDR2 (germline): SEHNR, FQNEAQ (reference sequence). Trimming at V came to 3 bases and at J to 5 bases, leaving 5 bases not matched to a gene. CDR3 nucleotide sequence: TGTGCCAGCAGCTTCGGACTAGCGGGATCAAACGAGCAGTACGTC. It specifies CASSFGLAGSNEQYV.

V is TRBV28 and J is TRBJ2-7; tentative D call: TRBD1 (5 bases). Trimming removed 10 bases from V and 4 bases from J, with 17 bases in between. Germline V gene sequence: CDR1 MDHEN, CDR2 SYDVKM. The CDR3 runs to 13 residues. In nucleotides, the CDR3 is TGTGCCACACAAGGGGCCTCCTTGTACGAGCAGTACTTC. Amino acid sequence: CATQGASLYEQYF.

This chain connects TRBV7-2 to TRBJ2-1; D is uncertain. This CDR3 is built from 14 residues. Trimming left V 1 base short and J 2 bases short, with 6 bases between. Germline values: CDR1 SGHTA, CDR2 FQGNSA. This CDR3 reads CASSLDGTYNEQFF. DNA for the CDR3: TGTGCCAGCAGCTTAGATGGTACCTACAATGAGCAGTTCTTC.

In its sample, this clonotype was seen once. V usage is TRBV12-3 or TRBV12-4 and J usage is TRBJ1-5; D remains ambiguous. V lost 7 bases and J lost 2, with 18 bases in between. The CDR3 has 16 residues. The CDR3 sequence: CASTFGRGRGNQPQHF. CDR3 DNA sequence: TGTGCCAGCACCTTTGGCCGGGGAAGGGGCAATCAGCCCCAGCATTTT.

V is TRBV5-4 and J is TRBJ2-2; D possibly corresponds to TRBD1 (6 bases). The CDR3 length is 17 residues. V shed 2 bases and J shed 0 bases, with 14 bases lying between them. Germline V gives CDR1 SGHNT, CDR2 YYREEE (reference sequence). Here the CDR3 DNA reads TGTGCCAGCAGCTTTCCGCCTGCAGGGGCGAACACCGGGGAGCTGTTTTTT. Its translation is CASSFPPAGANTGELFF. Drawing the rest from reference TRBV5-4 and TRBJ2-2, the complete variable domain is ETGVTQSPTHLIKTRGQQVTLRCSSQSGHNTVSWYQQALGQGPQFIFQYYREEENGRGNFPPRFSGLQFPNYSSELNVNALELDDSALYLCASSFPPAGANTGELFFGEGSRLTVL.

This chain uses TRBV6-6 with TRBJ1-5; maybe TRBD1 (5 bases). The CDR3 is made up of 13 amino acids. Trimming shortened V by 11 bases and J by 3 bases, and 14 bases separated the two germline ends. CDR1 MNHNY and CDR2 SVGAGI come from the germline V gene (reference sequence). The CDR3 bases are TGTGCCTCCCAACGGGGACTCAATCAGCCCCAGCATTTT. Protein sequence: CASQRGLNQPQHF.

The rearrangement joins TRBV5-4 to TRBJ2-2, with D perhaps assigned TRBD1 or TRBD2 (5 bases each). CDR1 is SGHNT and CDR2 is YYREEE in the germline V gene (reference sequence). The CDR3 runs to 16 residues. Trimming cost V 4 bases and J 3 bases, with 16 bases left between them. CDR3 DNA sequence: TGTGCCAGCAGCAATCTGCCGGGGCGGGACACCGGGGAGCTGTTTTTT. Amino acid sequence: CASSNLPGRDTGELFF.

This chain connects TRBV6-6 to TRBJ2-7, with TRBD2 matching over 10 bases. V lost 5 bases to trimming and J lost 6 bases; unmatched junction nucleotides: 7. The CDR3 spans 14 residues. From germline, CDR1 is MNHNY and CDR2 SVGAGI (reference sequence). In nucleotides, the CDR3 is TGTGCCAGCAGTACAGCTAGCGGGAGTAGCGAGCAGTACGTC. Its protein product is CASSTASGSSEQYV.

The V and J genes are TRBV12-3 or TRBV12-4 and TRBJ1-2, with 9 bases matching TRBD1. The V segment lost 5 bases and the J segment 7 bases; nucleotides outside the gene matches: 5. This CDR3 is 13 amino acids long. CDR3 DNA: TGTGCCAGCAGTAATACAGGGGGCAGTGGCTACACCTTC. Encoded protein: CASSNTGGSGYTF.

This chain connects TRBV7-9 to TRBJ2-7; TRBD1 matches 7 bases. Germline values: CDR1 SEHNR, CDR2 FQNEAQ (reference sequence). The CDR3 has 14 residues. Unmatched junction bases numbered 5, after V lost 3 bases and J lost 3 bases. Here the CDR3 reads CASSLTDRDYEQYV. CDR3 in DNA: TGTGCCAGCAGCTTGACCGACAGGGACTACGAGCAGTACGTC.

The rearrangement uses TRBV6-6 and TRBJ2-2; D ambiguous. With 6 bases removed from V and 10 bases from J, the gap between germline ends came to 9 bases. The germline CDR1 and CDR2 sequences are MNHNY and SVGAGI (reference sequence). The CDR3 length is 11 residues. The CDR3 coding sequence is TGTGCCAGCAGCTATGTTACGGAGCTGTTTTTT. It yields the protein CASSYVTELFF.

The chain combines TRBV20-1 with TRBJ1-2; D is uncertain. CDR1 DFQATT and CDR2 SNEGSKA come from the germline V gene (reference sequence). CDR3 length: 13 residues. The V gene lost 3 bases and the J gene lost 6 bases, with 14 bases spanning the gap. The CDR3 DNA follows: TGCAGTGCTAGTCTTGGGGTTGGGCATGGCTACACCTTC. Its translation: CSASLGVGHGYTF.

The chain recombines TRBV29-1 with TRBJ1-2, with a possible D match to TRBD1 (5 bases). CDR3 size: 11 residues. The germline CDR1 and CDR2 sequences are SQVTM and ANQGSEA. Trimming took 6 bases from V and 5 from J, leaving 10 bases between them. The CDR3 nucleotides read TGCAGCGTGGGGGGGATATATGGCTACACCTTC. Its translation: CSVGGIYGYTF.

The V gene is TRBV4-1, the J gene TRBJ1-1, with a tentative D call TRBD1 (5 bases). The CDR3 runs 14 residues. The germline V and J ends were trimmed by 0 bases and 8 bases, with 13 bases remaining between them. Germline CDR1 MGHRA, CDR2 YSYEKL. In DNA form, the CDR3 reads TGCGCCAGCAGCCAAGATCGTGGGGCCAGCGAAGCTTTCTTT. Its protein is CASSQDRGASEAFF.

This clonotype was seen a few times. The chain recombines TRBV5-6 with TRBJ2-3, with 10 bases aligning to TRBD2. With 3 bases clipped from V and 0 bases from J, the junction kept 4 bases outside the gene matches. The length of the CDR3 is 16 residues. CDR1 and CDR2 from the germline V gene are SGHDT and YYEEEE. CDR3: CASSSKLAGSTDTQYF. In DNA form, the CDR3 reads TGTGCCAGCAGCTCGAAACTAGCGGGAAGCACAGATACGCAGTATTTT. The whole variable domain, filled in from reference TRBV5-6 and TRBJ2-3, reads DAGVTQSPTHLIKTRGQQVTLRCSPKSGHDTVSWYQQALGQGPQFIFQYYEEEERQRGNFPDRFSGHQFPNYSSELNVNALLLGDSALYLCASSSKLAGSTDTQYFGPGTRLTVL.

The chain combines TRBV4-1 with TRBJ1-2; possibly TRBD1 for D (6 bases). The V end was cut by 6 bases, the J end by 6 bases, with 20 bases between. The CDR3 extends over 15 amino acids. Looked up from germline, CDR1 is MGHRA and CDR2 is YSYEKL. The CDR3: CASSRPGGPYDGYTF. DNA for the CDR3: TGCGCCAGCAGTCGCCCCGGGGGCCCCTACGATGGCTACACCTTC.

This chain uses TRBV20-1 with TRBJ2-1, with 9 positions matching TRBD2. The CDR3 extends over 19 amino acids. The germline CDR1 and CDR2 sequences are DFQATT and SNEGSKA (reference sequence). The junction had 12 bases not matched to a gene; V was cut back by 0 bases and J by 0 bases. Written as DNA, the CDR3 is TGCAGTGCTAGAGATTTGTATAGCGGGGGCCTCAGCTCCTACAATGAGCAGTTCTTC. Protein sequence: CSARDLYSGGLSSYNEQFF.

This clonotype was observed once. V gene TRBV12-5 combines with J gene TRBJ2-2, with D possibly being TRBD1 or TRBD2 (5 bases each). The V end was cut by 3 bases, the J end by 2 bases, with 13 bases between. The CDR3 loop spans 16 amino acids. Germline V gene sequence: CDR1 LGHNT, CDR2 FRNRAP. The CDR3 protein is CASGLGAGVNTGELFF. In DNA form, the CDR3 reads TGTGCTAGTGGTTTAGGGGCCGGGGTAAACACCGGGGAGCTGTTTTTT.

The chain recombines TRBV6-6 with TRBJ1-1; D is unresolved. V dropped 2 bases and J dropped 1 base, with 8 bases sitting between them. Germline V gives CDR1 MNHNY, CDR2 SVGAGI (reference sequence). The CDR3 spans 14 residues. DNA for the CDR3: TGTGCCAGCAGTTACGGCTGGGAGAACACTGAAGCTTTCTTT. Protein product: CASSYGWENTEAFF.

The chain combines TRBV6-2 or TRBV6-3 with TRBJ1-1, with TRBD1 as a possible D gene (6 bases). Germline values: CDR1 MNHEY, CDR2 SVGEGT. V was shortened by 6 bases and J by 2 bases, with 25 bases between the two germline ends. The CDR3 spans 18 residues. CDR3 bases: TGTGCCAGCAGAGCCCGACAGGTCCGGGGGCGAGGTAACACTGAAGCTTTCTTT. It codes for CASRARQVRGRGNTEAFF.

The chain has TRBV29-1 and TRBJ1-3; no clear D. Trimming stripped 4 bases from V and 2 bases from J, with 9 bases between. Germline values: CDR1 SQVTM, CDR2 ANQGSEA. The CDR3 is made up of 13 amino acids. The CDR3 region is CSVVGTAGNTIYF. In DNA, the CDR3 is TGCAGCGTTGTAGGAACGGCTGGAAACACCATATATTTT.

The V gene is TRBV19, the J gene TRBJ2-2; perhaps TRBD2 as D (5 bases). Germline lookup yields CDR1 LNHDA and CDR2 SQIVND (reference sequence). There are 14 residues in the CDR3. With 5 bases removed from V and 4 bases from J, the gap between germline ends came to 11 bases. The CDR3 is CASSPRAATGELFF. CDR3 nucleotide sequence: TGTGCCAGTAGTCCGAGGGCGGCCACCGGGGAGCTGTTTTTT.

The chain combines TRBV4-1 with TRBJ1-1; 7 bases map to TRBD1. This CDR3 has 13 amino acids. In germline, CDR1 is MGHRA, CDR2 YSYEKL. V lost 0 bases to trimming and J lost 10 bases; unmatched junction nucleotides: 5. CDR3 loop: CASSQDEGTAAFF. The CDR3 bases are TGCGCCAGCAGCCAAGATGAGGGGACAGCAGCTTTCTTT.

The V and J genes are TRBV20-1 and TRBJ2-2; D is perhaps TRBD2 (5 bases). V lost 1 base, J lost 9 bases, and 18 bases lay in between. The CDR3 runs 15 residues. Germline V gene data show CDR1 as DFQATT and CDR2 as SNEGSKA (reference sequence). DNA for the CDR3: TGCAGTGCTAGAGGCCCGCCAGCGGCTAGGAGGGAGCTGTTTTTT. Protein sequence: CSARGPPAARRELFF.

The V gene is TRBV27, the J gene TRBJ2-7; 8 nucleotides agree with TRBD1. The J segment lost 3 bases and the V segment lost 7 bases, leaving 11 bases of the junction unmatched. Germline V gives CDR1 MNHEY, CDR2 SMNVEV (reference sequence). CDR3 size: 15 residues. CDR3 in amino acids: CASTSHGQGGYEQYF. CDR3 DNA sequence: TGTGCCAGCACGTCTCACGGACAGGGCGGCTACGAGCAGTACTTC.

The chain carries TRBV20-1 and TRBJ1-1; a weak D match, TRBD1 (6 bases). Trimming took 1 base from V and 4 from J, leaving 13 bases between them. Germline V gene sequence: CDR1 DFQATT, CDR2 SNEGSKA (reference sequence). The CDR3 sequence is 14 residues long. This CDR3 reads CSARANRAATEAFF. Written as DNA, the CDR3 is TGCAGTGCTAGAGCGAACAGGGCGGCCACTGAAGCTTTCTTT.

This clonotype has just one count. The chain couples TRBV25-1 to TRBJ2-5, with a tentative D call TRBD1 (6 bases). There are 16 residues in the CDR3. Per the germline V gene, CDR1 is MGHDK and CDR2 is SYGVNS. V was trimmed by 1 base and J by 5 bases, leaving 17 bases between them. The CDR3 nucleotides read TGTGCCAGCAGTGAATTTATAGGGGGAGCAATGGAGACCCAGTACTTC. Residues: CASSEFIGGAMETQYF.

The chain employs TRBV10-3 and TRBJ2-3; TRBD2 might be the D (6 bases). Trimming took off 3 bases at V and 3 bases at J, with 10 bases between the two ends. The CDR3 runs 14 residues. Germline CDR1 is ENHRY and CDR2 is SYGVKD. The CDR3, as DNA: TGTGCCATCAGTGACCGGGGGTCTACAGATACGCAGTATTTT. This sequence encodes CAISDRGSTDTQYF.

The chain uses TRBV28 and TRBJ1-4; TRBD1 might be the D (6 bases). CDR3 length equals 17 residues. Germline V lookup: CDR1 MDHEN, CDR2 SYDVKM. With 7 bases removed from V and 3 bases from J, the gap between germline ends came to 21 bases. CDR3 coding DNA: TGTGCCAGCAATTCCCCAGACAGGCCGGTGGCTAATGAAAAACTGTTTTTT. Its translation: CASNSPDRPVANEKLFF.

This chain uses TRBV7-3 with TRBJ1-1, with no clear D. The V end was cut by 5 bases, the J end by 0 bases, with 10 bases between. The CDR3 is made up of 14 amino acids. The germline V gene encodes CDR1 SGHTA and CDR2 FQGTGA. CDR3 residues: CASSPRIMNTEAFF. CDR3 in DNA: TGTGCCAGCAGCCCCCGGATCATGAACACTGAAGCTTTCTTT.

This clonotype is a singleton in its sample. The rearrangement uses TRBV4-1 and TRBJ2-7; 7 positions match TRBD1. V lost 4 bases and J lost 2; bases outside the gene matches: 17. Germline V gene data show CDR1 as MGHRA and CDR2 as YSYEKL. The CDR3 is 18 residues long. The CDR3 DNA is TGCGCCAGCAGCCCGGACCGGGACAGAACCTTTCGTGCCTACGAGCAGTACTTC. Its protein product is CASSPDRDRTFRAYEQYF.